This T cell receptor beta chain is drawn from a study of beta chain features in type 1 diabetes. The authors reverse transcribed all of the isolated RNA, so sequencing captured expressed TCRB transcripts. Assay used: immunoSEQ multiplex PCR; TCRdb lists only in-frame clones, some missing. Found here are about 320,000 clones, 14% of them singletons; the top ten hold 5.5% to 7.5%. In the case of this clone: Its antigen is not identified.

Study observations and caveats: The study found that naive, central memory and Treg TCRB repertoires appeared more similar in patients than in healthy donors.

The CDR3 has 15 amino acids. V was trimmed by 0 bases and J by 6 bases, leaving 13 bases between them. The germline V gene encodes CDR1 PRHDT and CDR2 FYEKMQ (reference sequence). This sequence joins TRBV13 and TRBJ2-3, with D unresolved. Sequences were obtained from central memory CD4+ T cells from blood. This clonotype was sampled from a man aged 30 to 45 in good health. The CDR3 DNA reads TGTGCCAGCAGCTTAGGGGACCCGCCCCGGGATACGCAGTATTTT. Its translation is CASSLGDPPRDTQYF.